This record looks at one TCR beta chain sequence and its context. Its antigen remains unknown. These data originate in a study of CD4 T cells in relation to SARS-CoV-2 and coronaviruses. Overall study results and limits: Each donor contributed either pre-pandemic or post-infection samples, not both.

Sequencing used immunoSEQ multiplex PCR; TCRdb keeps in-frame clones, though not all of them. Found here are roughly 36,000 clones, over 75% of them singletons; the top ten hold roughly 3%. Trimming took off 4 bases at V and 0 bases at J, with 7 bases between the two ends. Per germline, CDR1 LNHNV and CDR2 YYDKDF (reference sequence). The CDR3 consists of 15 residues. The V and J genes are TRBV15 and TRBJ1-6; D call uncertain. The sample comprised memory CD4+ T cells from PBMCs. The clonotype comes from an adult with COVID-19. CDR3 sequence (DNA): TGTGCCACCAGCACTAAATTCTCCTATAATTCACCCCTCCACTTT. Its protein is CATSTKFSYNSPLHF.